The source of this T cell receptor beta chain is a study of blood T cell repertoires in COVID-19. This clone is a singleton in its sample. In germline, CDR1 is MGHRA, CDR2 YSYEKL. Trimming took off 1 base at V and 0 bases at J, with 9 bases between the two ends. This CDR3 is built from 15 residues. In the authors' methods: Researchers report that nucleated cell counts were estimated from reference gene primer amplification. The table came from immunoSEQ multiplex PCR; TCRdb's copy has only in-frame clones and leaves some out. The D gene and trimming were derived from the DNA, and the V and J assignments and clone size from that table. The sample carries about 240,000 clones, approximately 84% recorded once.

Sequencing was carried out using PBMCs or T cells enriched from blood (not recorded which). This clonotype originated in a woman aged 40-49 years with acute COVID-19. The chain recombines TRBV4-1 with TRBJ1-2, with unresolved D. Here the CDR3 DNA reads TGCGCCAGCAGCCAAGTCCGGGGAGCTAACTATGGCTACACCTTC. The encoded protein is CASSQVRGANYGYTF.